This T cell receptor beta chain derives from a study of Graves' ophthalmopathy and Graves' hyperthyroidism (dated by TCRdb to the late 2010s). Context from the whole study: Peripheral blood samples were taken at the time of initial diagnosis, before any treatment was given. The study used signatures of the TCR beta repertoire to tell Graves' ophthalmopathy apart from Graves' hyperthyroidism and to predict which patients would progress to ophthalmopathy. In over 5 hyperthyroidism patients, the T-cell repertoire of thyroid tissue was compared with the T-cell repertoire of blood. To explore V-J signatures that separate ophthalmopathy from hyperthyroidism, a discovery set of about 98 patients was enrolled, consisting of 40 to 45 with ophthalmopathy and some 59 with stable hyperthyroidism. In total, some 140 blood samples were TCR-sequenced: approximately 40 ophthalmopathy, approximately 75 hyperthyroidism and some 17 hyperthyroidism-to-ophthalmopathy patients. The independent validation cohort included approximately 19 hyperthyroidism patients plus 17 patients who later progressed from hyperthyroidism to ophthalmopathy. After sampling, hyperthyroidism patients received methimazole starting at 30 mg daily, and ophthalmopathy patients received high-dose intravenous methylprednisolone. General conclusions and limits of the study: The 13-signature model separated ophthalmopathy from stable hyperthyroidism with around 90% sensitivity and 81.08% specificity in cross-validation, and 80%/75% in the test set. No statistical method was used to predetermine the sample size, and group allocation was not hidden from the investigators. Most expanded thyroid clonotypes with frequency above 0.001 were also detected in blood, suggesting blood repertoires may reflect the thyroid immune response. In validation, the model predicted ophthalmopathy progression with nearly 71% sensitivity and about 73% specificity; roughly 11 predicted patients were CT-confirmed with GO in a median of about 7.1 months.

This clonotype showed up just a few times. The clone's antigen remains unknown. No much larger clone exists at a distance of one base, and base qualities are not known. V lost 8 bases and J lost 6 bases, and the count of bases not matched to a germline gene is 10. The CDR3 contains 14 residues, cysteine and phenylalanine counted. Only the CDR3 portion is preserved as DNA: 42 bases, with reading frame beginning at the first base. The germline V gene yields SGHTA for CDR1 and FQGNSA for CDR2. Ophthalmopathy patients were characterized by moderately to severely active disease, a Clinical Activity Score of at least 3, a NOSPECS grade of at least 4, and a disease duration under 3 months. Patients were excluded if they had other autoimmune diseases, uncontrolled infections, pregnancy or lactation. Diagnosis relied on clinical symptoms, serum thyroxine, TRAb, thyroid ultrasound and orbital computed tomography. Ficoll-Paque density gradient centrifugation was used to isolate PBMCs from around 10 ml of fresh peripheral blood. Total RNA was extracted with Trizol reagent and quality-checked on an Agilent 2100 Bioanalyzer.

TCR beta CDR3 regions were amplified from RNA transcripts for repertoire sequencing. The first round of RT-PCR was done with HTBI primers and the Qiagen OneStep RT-PCR kit, and was followed by a second round of multiplex PCR, then size selection and purification. Libraries were sequenced on an Illumina HiSeq2000 using paired-end 100 bp reads. Per the source publication's procedure: SOAPnuke was used to process the reads, throwing out any read that had adapters, had uncalled bases, had a mean Phred below 15, or lacked an exact constant-primer or identifier match. COPE v1.2.5 was used to merge the high-quality paired reads. Each unique nucleotide sequence was defined as a clonotype, and clonotypes were aligned to IMGT TRB V, D and J references with MiTCR v1.1. The analysis was limited to V-J combinations with a frequency above 0.0001, which together covered approximately 99% of repertoires. A TCR clonal expansion and chaos score per V-J combination was defined as the ratio of F50 clonal expansion to chaos observed in the TCRdist matrix. Welch's t-statistics and random forest were used to reduce features to 13 V-J combinations, which were fed into a naive Bayes classifier. The Morisita-Horn index was used to measure how similar the thyroid and blood repertoires were. In-frame beta chains were kept once TCRdb had trimmed the public reads at Q25 with fastp and called clones with MiXCR. Merged by CDR3 protein, the rows form single entries marked with the most common genes and DNA. These V and J calls originate from TCRdb's pipeline instead of the authors' own analysis. The sample contains about 740,000 distinct CDR3 sequences, around 40% of them found a single time. 40% to 45% of the sample is in the top ten clones.

The chain is assembled from TRBV7-2 and TRBJ1-2; TRBD1 aligns with 9 central bases. Sequencing input: peripheral blood. This sequence originates from an adult man with Graves' ophthalmopathy. The CDR3 reads CASSPWTGVNGYTF. At the DNA level, the sequence is TGTGCCAGCTCACCTTGGACAGGGGTGAATGGCTACACCTTC.